A single sample is the source of the 5 T cell receptor beta chains below, sequenced in a study of vaccination and CD4 T cells after COVID-19. The Oncomine TCR Beta short-read assay was applied to DNA of cultured CD4+ T cells. TCRdb reanalysed the PCR reads using MiXCR and keeps one entry per CDR3 protein. Among about 24,000 distinct CDR3 sequences listed, roughly 64% were seen once. No antigen has been assigned to these receptors. Treatment denoted: approximately nine-day PBMC culture with coronavirus spike peptide pools or control peptides (ViraFEST assay). The specimen was CD4+ T cells from blood, cultured in vitro. Every receptor here comes from a human donor who had recovered from COVID-19.

This clonotype was seen only a few times. V is TRBV25-1 and J is TRBJ2-3, with 7 bases that match TRBD1. CDR1 and CDR2 from the germline V gene are MGHDK and SYGVNS. This CDR3 contains 15 residues. V trimming: 7 bases; J trimming: 1 base; junction bases outside the gene matches: 8. CDR3 region: CASTSTGHRTDTQYF. DNA of the CDR3: TGTGCCAGCACCTCGACAGGGCATCGCACAGATACGCAGTATTTT. Full variable domain (outside the CDR3, taken from reference TRBV25-1 and TRBJ2-3): EADIYQTPRYLVIGTGKKITLECSQTMGHDKMYWYQQDPGMELHLIHYSYGVNSTEKGDLSSESTVSRIRTEHFPLTLESARPSHTSQYLCASTSTGHRTDTQYFGPGTRLTVL.

The rearrangement uses TRBV7-6 and TRBJ2-1; 10 bases line up with TRBD2. V lost 5 bases and J lost 6; bases outside the gene matches: 10. Germline CDR1 SGHVS, CDR2 FNYEAQ. The CDR3 length is 16 residues. The CDR3: CASSPAASGSGNEQFF. CDR3 DNA: TGTGCCAGCAGCCCGGCGGCTAGCGGGAGTGGCAATGAGCAGTTCTTC.

The genes are TRBV20-1 and TRBJ1-5; maybe TRBD1 (5 bases). V was cut by 3 bases and J by 2 bases, with 14 bases left in between. The CDR3 length is 15 residues. CDR1 and CDR2 from the germline V gene are DFQATT and SNEGSKA (reference sequence). Here the CDR3 reads CSARVQGYGNQPQHF. CDR3 nucleotides: TGCAGTGCTAGGGTCCAGGGTTATGGCAATCAGCCCCAGCATTTT.

J is TRBJ1-5 and V is TRBV28; 7 positions match TRBD1. After removal of 11 bases from V and 1 base from J, the junction contained 8 bases not matched to a gene. CDR3 length: 14 residues. Per germline, CDR1 MDHEN and CDR2 SYDVKM. The CDR3 protein is CASSTGRSNQPQHF. The CDR3 DNA is TGTGCCTCCTCGACAGGGCGGAGCAATCAGCCCCAGCATTTT.

The chain carries TRBV20-1 and TRBJ2-2; 8 positions match TRBD2. The germline gives CDR1 DFQATT, CDR2 SNEGSKA (reference sequence). Trimming removed 0 bases from V and 3 bases from J; junction bases left unmatched: 9. The CDR3 runs to 17 residues. CDR3 nucleotides: TGCAGTGCTAGAGATATGGCGGGGGGCGGTGACACCGGGGAGCTGTTTTTT. This gives the protein CSARDMAGGGDTGELFF.